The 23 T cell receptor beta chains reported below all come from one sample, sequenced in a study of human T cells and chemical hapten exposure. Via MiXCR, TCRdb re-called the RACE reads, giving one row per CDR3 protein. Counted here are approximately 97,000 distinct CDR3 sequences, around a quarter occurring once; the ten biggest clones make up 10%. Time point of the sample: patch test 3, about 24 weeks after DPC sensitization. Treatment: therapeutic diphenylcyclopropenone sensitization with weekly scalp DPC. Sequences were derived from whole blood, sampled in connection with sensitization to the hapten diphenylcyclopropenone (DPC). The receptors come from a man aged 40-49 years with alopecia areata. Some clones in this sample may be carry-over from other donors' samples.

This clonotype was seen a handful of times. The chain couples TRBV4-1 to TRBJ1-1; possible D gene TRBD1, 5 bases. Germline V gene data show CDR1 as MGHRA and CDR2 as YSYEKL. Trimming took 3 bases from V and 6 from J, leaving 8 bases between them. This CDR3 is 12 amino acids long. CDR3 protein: CASSQGGAEAFF. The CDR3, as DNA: TGCGCCAGCAGCCAGGGAGGGGCTGAAGCTTTCTTT.

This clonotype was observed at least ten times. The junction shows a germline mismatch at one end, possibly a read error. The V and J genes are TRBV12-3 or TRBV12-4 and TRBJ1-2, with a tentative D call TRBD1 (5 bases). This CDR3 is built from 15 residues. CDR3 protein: CASRSWRGIDYGDTF. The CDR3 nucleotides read TGTGCCAGCAGGTCGTGGCGGGGGATCGACTATGGCGACACCTTC.

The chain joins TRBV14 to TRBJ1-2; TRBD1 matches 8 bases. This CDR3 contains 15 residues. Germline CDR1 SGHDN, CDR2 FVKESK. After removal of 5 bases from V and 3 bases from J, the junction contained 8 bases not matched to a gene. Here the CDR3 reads CASSITGGRYYGYTF. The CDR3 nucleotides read TGTGCCAGCAGCATCACAGGGGGGAGATACTATGGCTACACCTTC.

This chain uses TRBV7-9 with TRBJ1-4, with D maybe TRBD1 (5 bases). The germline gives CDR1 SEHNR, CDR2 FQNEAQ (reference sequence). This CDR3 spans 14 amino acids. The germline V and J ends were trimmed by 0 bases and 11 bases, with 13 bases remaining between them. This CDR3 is CASSLAAGQPKLFF. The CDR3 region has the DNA TGTGCCAGCAGCTTAGCGGCGGGGCAGCCTAAACTGTTTTTT.

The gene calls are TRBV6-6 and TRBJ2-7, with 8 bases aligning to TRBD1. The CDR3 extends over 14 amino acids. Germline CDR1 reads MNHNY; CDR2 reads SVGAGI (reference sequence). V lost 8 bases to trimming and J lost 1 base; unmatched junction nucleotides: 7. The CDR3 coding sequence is TGTGCCAGCCGTGACGGACAGGGTTCCTACGAGCAGTACTTC. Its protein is CASRDGQGSYEQYF.

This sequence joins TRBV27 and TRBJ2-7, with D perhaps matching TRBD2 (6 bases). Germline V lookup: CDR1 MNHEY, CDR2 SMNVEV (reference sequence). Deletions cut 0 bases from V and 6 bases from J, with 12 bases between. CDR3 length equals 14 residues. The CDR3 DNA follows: TGTGCCAGCAGTTTATCAGGACGAGCGGGCGAGCAGTACTTC. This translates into CASSLSGRAGEQYF.

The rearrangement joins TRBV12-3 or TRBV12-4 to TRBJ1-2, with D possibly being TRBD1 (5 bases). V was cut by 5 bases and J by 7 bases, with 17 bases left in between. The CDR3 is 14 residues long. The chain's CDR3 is CASSRAGELSGYTF. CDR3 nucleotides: TGTGCCAGCAGTAGGGCGGGGGAGCTGAGTGGCTACACCTTC.

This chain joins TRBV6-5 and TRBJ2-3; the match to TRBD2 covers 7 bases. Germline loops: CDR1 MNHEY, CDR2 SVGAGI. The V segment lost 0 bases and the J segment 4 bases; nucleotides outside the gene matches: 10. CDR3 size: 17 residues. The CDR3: CASSYSKVAGVPDTQYF. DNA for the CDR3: TGTGCCAGCAGTTACTCGAAGGTGGCGGGAGTGCCAGATACGCAGTATTTT.

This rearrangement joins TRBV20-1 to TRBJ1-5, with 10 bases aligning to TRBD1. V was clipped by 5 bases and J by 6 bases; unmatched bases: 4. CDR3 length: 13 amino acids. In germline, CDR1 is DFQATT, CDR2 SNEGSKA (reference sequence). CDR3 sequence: CSARTGGGQPQHF. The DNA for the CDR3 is TGCAGTGCTCGGACAGGGGGAGGTCAGCCCCAGCATTTT.

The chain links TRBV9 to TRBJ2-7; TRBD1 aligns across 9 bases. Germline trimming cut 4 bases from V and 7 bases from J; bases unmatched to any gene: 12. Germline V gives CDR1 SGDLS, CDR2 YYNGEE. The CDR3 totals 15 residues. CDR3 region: CASSLRPGQGGEQYF. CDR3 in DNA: TGTGCCAGCAGCCTTCGCCCGGGACAGGGTGGGGAGCAGTACTTC.

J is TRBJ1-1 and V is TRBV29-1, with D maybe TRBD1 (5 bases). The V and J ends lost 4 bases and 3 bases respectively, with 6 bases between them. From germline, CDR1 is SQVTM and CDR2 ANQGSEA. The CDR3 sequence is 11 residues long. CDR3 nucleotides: TGCAGCGTTGGCAGGGACACTGAAGCTTTCTTT. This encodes CSVGRDTEAFF.

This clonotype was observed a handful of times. The DNA of the CDR3 is TGTGCCAGCAACGAACTAGCGGGAGTGGGCGAGCAGTACTTC. Amino acid sequence: CASNELAGVGEQYF. The chain carries TRBV6-1 and TRBJ2-7; 11 bases fit TRBD2. Trimming took 7 bases from V and 6 from J; bases not matched to a gene: 8. This CDR3 contains 14 residues. The germline V gene encodes CDR1 MNHNS and CDR2 SASEGT.

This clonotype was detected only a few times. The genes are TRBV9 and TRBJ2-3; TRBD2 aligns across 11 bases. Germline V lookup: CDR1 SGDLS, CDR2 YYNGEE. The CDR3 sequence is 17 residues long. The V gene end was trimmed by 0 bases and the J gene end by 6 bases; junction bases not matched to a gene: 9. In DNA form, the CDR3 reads TGTGCCAGCAGCGTAGCAGCTCTAGCGGGAGGTTCTGATACGCAGTATTTT. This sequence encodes CASSVAALAGGSDTQYF. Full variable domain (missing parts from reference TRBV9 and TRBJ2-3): DSGVTQTPKHLITATGQRVTLRCSPRSGDLSVYWYQQSLDQGLQFLIQYYNGEERAKGNILERFSAQQFPDLHSELNLSSLELGDSALYFCASSVAALAGGSDTQYFGPGTRLTVL.

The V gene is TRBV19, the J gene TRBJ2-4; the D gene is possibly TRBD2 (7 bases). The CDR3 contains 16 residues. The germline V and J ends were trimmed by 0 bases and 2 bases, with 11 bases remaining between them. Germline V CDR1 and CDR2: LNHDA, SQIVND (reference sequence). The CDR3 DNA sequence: TGTGCCAGTAGTATAGACGGGGGGCTGACCAAAAACATTCAGTACTTC. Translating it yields CASSIDGGLTKNIQYF.

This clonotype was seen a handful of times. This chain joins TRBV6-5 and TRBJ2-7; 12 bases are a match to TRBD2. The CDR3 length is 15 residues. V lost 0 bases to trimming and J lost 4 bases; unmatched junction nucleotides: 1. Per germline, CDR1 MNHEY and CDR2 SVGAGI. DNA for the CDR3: TGTGCCAGCAGTTACTCGACTAGCGGGAGTTACGAGCAGTACTTC. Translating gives CASSYSTSGSYEQYF.

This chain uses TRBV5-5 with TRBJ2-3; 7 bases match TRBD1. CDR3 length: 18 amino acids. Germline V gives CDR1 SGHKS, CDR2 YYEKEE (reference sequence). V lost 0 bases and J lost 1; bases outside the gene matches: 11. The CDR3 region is CASSLGGQARPRTDTQYF. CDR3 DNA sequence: TGTGCCAGCAGCTTGGGCGGACAGGCTAGGCCCCGCACAGATACGCAGTATTTT.

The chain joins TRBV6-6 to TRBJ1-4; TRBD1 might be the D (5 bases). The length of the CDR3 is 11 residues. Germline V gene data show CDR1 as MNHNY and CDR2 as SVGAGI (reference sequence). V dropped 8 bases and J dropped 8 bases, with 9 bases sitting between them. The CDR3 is CASGRGEKLFF. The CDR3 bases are TGTGCCAGCGGGAGGGGCGAAAAACTGTTTTTT.

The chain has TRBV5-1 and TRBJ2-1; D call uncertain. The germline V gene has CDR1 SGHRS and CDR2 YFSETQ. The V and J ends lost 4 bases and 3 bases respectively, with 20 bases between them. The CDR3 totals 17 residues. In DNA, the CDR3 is TGCGCCAGCAGCCCCCCTCGAATCGAGTGGGTCTACAATGAGCAGTTCTTC. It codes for CASSPPRIEWVYNEQFF.

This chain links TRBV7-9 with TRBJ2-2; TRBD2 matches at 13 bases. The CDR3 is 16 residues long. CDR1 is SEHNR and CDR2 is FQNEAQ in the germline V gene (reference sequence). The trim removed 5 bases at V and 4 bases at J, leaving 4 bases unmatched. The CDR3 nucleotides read TGTGCCAGCAGCCGGACTAGCGGGAGTGCCACCGGGGAGCTGTTTTTT. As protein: CASSRTSGSATGELFF.

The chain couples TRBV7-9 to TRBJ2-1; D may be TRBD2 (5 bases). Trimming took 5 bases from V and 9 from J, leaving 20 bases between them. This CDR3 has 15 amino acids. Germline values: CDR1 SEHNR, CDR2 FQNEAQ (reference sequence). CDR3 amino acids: CASSQRWEISPEQFF. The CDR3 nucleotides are TGTGCCAGCAGCCAGAGATGGGAGATTAGTCCTGAGCAGTTCTTC. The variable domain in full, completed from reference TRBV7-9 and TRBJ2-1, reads DTGVSQNPRHKITKRGQNVTFRCDPISEHNRLYWYRQTLGQGPEFLTYFQNEAQLEKSRLLSDRFSAERPKGSFSTLEIQRTEQGDSAMYLCASSQRWEISPEQFFGPGTRLTVL.

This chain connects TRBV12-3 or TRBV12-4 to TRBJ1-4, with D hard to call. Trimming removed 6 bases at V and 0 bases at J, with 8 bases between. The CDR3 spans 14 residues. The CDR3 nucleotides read TGTGCCAGCAGCGAAGACGCAACTAATGAAAAACTGTTTTTT. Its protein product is CASSEDATNEKLFF.

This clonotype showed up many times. The CDR3 sequence: CSAARGGGANVLTF. In nucleotides, the CDR3 is TGCAGTGCCGCAAGGGGCGGTGGGGCCAACGTCCTGACTTTC. The rearrangement links TRBV20-1 to TRBJ2-6, with D perhaps TRBD1 (5 bases). CDR3 size: 14 residues. The V end was cut by 6 bases, the J end by 3 bases, with 12 bases between. The germline gives CDR1 DFQATT, CDR2 SNEGSKA (reference sequence).

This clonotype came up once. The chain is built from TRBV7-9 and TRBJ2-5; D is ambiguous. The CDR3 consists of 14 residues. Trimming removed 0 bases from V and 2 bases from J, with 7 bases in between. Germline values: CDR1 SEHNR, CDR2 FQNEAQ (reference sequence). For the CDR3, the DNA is TGTGCCAGCAGCTTAGCGACCAATCAAGAGACCCAGTACTTC. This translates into CASSLATNQETQYF.